One and the same sample provided the 24 T cell receptor beta chains below, sequenced in a study of EBV T-cell therapy then PD-1 blockade in nasopharyngeal carcinoma. Antigens for these TCRs are unknown. Profiled with immunoSEQ multiplex PCR; TCRdb holds only in-frame clones, not every one. The top ten clones hold 30% to 35% of a sample with around 20,000 clones, 84% of them seen once. Documented time point: 266 days after commencement of treatment, after nivolumab therapy. The treatment is: AdE1-LMPpoly-expanded autologous EBV-specific T-cell therapy followed by anti-PD-1 nivolumab. Material: CD8+ T cells from blood, obtained at roughly day 280 from a patient whose treatment included autologous EBV-specific T cells and nivolumab. The source of these receptors is a man aged 40-49 years with nasopharyngeal carcinoma.

This clone was seen only a few times. The chain combines TRBV6-4 with TRBJ2-6, with D perhaps matching TRBD2 (7 bases). The CDR3 spans 15 residues. Trimming removed 2 bases from V and 4 bases from J, with 9 bases in between. In germline, CDR1 is MRHNA, CDR2 SNTAGT. The CDR3 DNA reads as TGTGCCAGCAGTGACCGGGGGGCAGGGGCCAACGTCCTGACTTTC. This translates into CASSDRGAGANVLTF.

The chain joins TRBV29-1 to TRBJ1-1; 8 bases map to TRBD1. The V gene end was trimmed by 0 bases and the J gene end by 4 bases; junction bases not matched to a gene: 4. The CDR3 runs 14 residues. Germline V gene sequence: CDR1 SQVTM, CDR2 ANQGSEA. CDR3 residues: CSVEEGTGITEAFF. CDR3 coding DNA: TGCAGCGTTGAAGAGGGGACAGGTATCACTGAAGCTTTCTTT.

This clone was counted a few times. V usage is TRBV6-6 and J usage is TRBJ1-1; D possibly corresponds to TRBD1 (5 bases). Trimming took off 0 bases at V and 6 bases at J, with 11 bases between the two ends. This CDR3 region has 14 residues. From germline, CDR1 is MNHNY and CDR2 SVGAGI (reference sequence). The CDR3 spells CASSYSAGSPEAFF. CDR3 sequence (DNA): TGTGCCAGCAGTTACTCGGCAGGGTCCCCTGAAGCTTTCTTT.

Relative to its sample, this clone is medium-sized. This chain connects TRBV7-3 to TRBJ1-2; possible D gene TRBD1, 5 bases. Trimming took off 4 bases at V and 0 bases at J, with 9 bases between the two ends. This CDR3 is built from 14 residues. Per the germline V gene, CDR1 is SGHTA and CDR2 is FQGTGA. The CDR3 DNA reads TGTGCCAGCAGCTCCCCGGGGGCTAACTATGGCTACACCTTC. It translates to CASSSPGANYGYTF.

This clone was counted once. The rearrangement joins TRBV5-5 to TRBJ1-4; D not certain. The CDR3 sequence is 13 residues long. The V and J ends lost 1 base and 4 bases respectively, with 5 bases between them. The germline gives CDR1 SGHKS, CDR2 YYEKEE (reference sequence). The chain's CDR3 is CASSLWGNEKLFF. The CDR3 DNA follows: TGTGCCAGCAGCTTGTGGGGTAATGAAAAACTGTTTTTT.

This clone has more than one count but fewer than ten. The V and J genes are TRBV7-7 and TRBJ1-1; tentatively, D is TRBD1 (6 bases). The CDR3 length is 18 residues. CDR1 and CDR2 (germline): SSHAT, FNYEAQ (reference sequence). V was clipped by 5 bases and J by 1 base, with 23 bases between them. CDR3 nucleotide sequence: TGTGCCAGCAGCCGCGGTATTCAGGGGAGTAGGAGGAACACTGAAGCTTTCTTT. Translated: CASSRGIQGSRRNTEAFF.

This chain links TRBV3-1 (or the pseudogene TRBV3-2) with TRBJ2-7, with 8 bases fitting TRBD2. Germline V gene sequence: CDR1 LGHDT, CDR2 YNNKEL (reference sequence). The CDR3 contains 12 residues. V trimming: 8 bases; J trimming: 4 bases; junction bases outside the gene matches: 4. CDR3 DNA: TGTGCCAGCCAAACTAGCGGTTACGAGCAGTACTTC. Its protein product is CASQTSGYEQYF.

The V call is TRBV7-6, the J call TRBJ2-4; 7 positions match TRBD1. Germline-derived CDR1 and CDR2 are SGHVS and FNYEAQ. The CDR3 length is 13 residues. V was clipped by 5 bases and J by 9 bases; unmatched bases: 7. The CDR3 bases are TGTGCCAGCAGCACCTCGGGACAGTCCATTCAGTACTTC. This sequence encodes CASSTSGQSIQYF.

This clone ranks as medium-sized (0.01 to 0.1%). The V and J genes are TRBV4-3 and TRBJ2-1, with D possibly being TRBD2 (6 bases). Germline V lookup: CDR1 LGHNA, CDR2 YSLEER. This CDR3 region has 17 residues. Between the trimmed V and J ends, which lost 1 base and 0 bases, there was a span of 13 bases. CDR3 region: CASSQGAGPSSYNEQFF. Written as DNA, the CDR3 is TGCGCCAGCAGCCAAGGTGCGGGGCCAAGCTCCTACAATGAGCAGTTCTTC.

This clone ranks as medium-sized. The J gene is TRBJ1-1, the V gene TRBV3-1 (or the pseudogene TRBV3-2), with unresolved D. The germline V gene has CDR1 LGHDT and CDR2 YNNKEL (reference sequence). This CDR3 has 16 residues. V dropped 4 bases and J dropped 6 bases, with 21 bases sitting between them. The CDR3 is CASSPDLFGSVAEAFF. The CDR3 region has the DNA TGTGCCAGCAGCCCAGATCTTTTCGGGTCCGTCGCTGAAGCTTTCTTT.

The rearrangement joins TRBV27 to TRBJ1-2; no clear D gene. The CDR3 consists of 12 residues. Germline V gene data show CDR1 as MNHEY and CDR2 as SMNVEV (reference sequence). V was clipped by 6 bases and J by 0 bases, with 5 bases between them. The CDR3 here is CASRGSNYGYTF. The CDR3 coding sequence is TGTGCCAGCAGAGGCTCTAACTATGGCTACACCTTC.

The chain recombines TRBV27 with TRBJ2-7, with 7 nucleotides matching TRBD2. Germline V gives CDR1 MNHEY, CDR2 SMNVEV (reference sequence). The length of the CDR3 is 14 residues. The ends lost 0 bases at V and 4 bases at J; junction bases unmatched: 3. Written as DNA, the CDR3 is TGTGCCAGCAGTTTATCCGGGGGGTCTTACGAGCAGTACTTC. Its translation is CASSLSGGSYEQYF.

This chain uses TRBV21-1 with TRBJ1-3; the table's TRBD1 call for D was not verified on the DNA. TRBV21-1 represents a pseudogene. CDR3 length: 15 amino acids. The CDR3 here is CASSRDREWRNTIYF. The DNA of the CDR3 is TGTGCCAGCAGCAGAGACAGGGAATGGAGAAACACCATATATTTT.

The chain is built from TRBV25-1 and TRBJ2-3; D is unresolved. The CDR3 length is 13 residues. The V gene's germline CDR1 is MGHDK and CDR2 SYGVNS. V was shortened by 1 base and J by 4 bases, with 6 bases between the two germline ends. The DNA for the CDR3 is TGTGCCAGCAGTGAATCGGGTGCAGATACGCAGTATTTT. Protein product: CASSESGADTQYF. The full variable domain, rest sourced from reference TRBV25-1 and TRBJ2-3, is EADIYQTPRYLVIGTGKKITLECSQTMGHDKMYWYQQDPGMELHLIHYSYGVNSTEKGDLSSESTVSRIRTEHFPLTLESARPSHTSQYLCASSESGADTQYFGPGTRLTVL.

This clone was seen a few times. J is TRBJ2-3 and V is TRBV6-4; 9 positions agree with TRBD2. Germline assignment: CDR1 MRHNA and CDR2 SNTAGT. Trimming removed 4 bases from V and 2 bases from J; junction bases left unmatched: 1. CDR3 length: 14 amino acids. CDR3 sequence: CASSGGGATDTQYF. The CDR3 DNA is TGTGCCAGCAGTGGCGGGGGGGCCACAGATACGCAGTATTTT.

The chain links TRBV4-1 to TRBJ1-2; possibly TRBD1 for D (6 bases). CDR1 and CDR2 from the germline V gene are MGHRA and YSYEKL. Trimming stripped 2 bases from V and 4 bases from J, with 14 bases between. This CDR3 contains 15 residues. As DNA, the CDR3 is TGCGCCAGCAGCCAAACCAAGGGGGATAGCTATGGCTACACCTTC. Its translation: CASSQTKGDSYGYTF.

This clone is a singleton in its sample. This chain links TRBV9 with TRBJ1-6; 7 bases match TRBD1. This CDR3 has 15 residues. Germline V gene lookup returns CDR1 SGDLS and CDR2 YYNGEE. V was clipped by 0 bases and J by 7 bases; unmatched bases: 4. CDR3 sequence: CASSVGGTANSPLHF. The CDR3 nucleotides are TGTGCCAGCAGCGTAGGCGGGACAGCCAATTCACCCCTCCACTTT.

This chain uses TRBV28 with TRBJ2-7; no firm D call. The CDR3 is 12 amino acids. V dropped 7 bases and J dropped 2 bases, with 9 bases sitting between them. The germline V gene encodes CDR1 MDHEN and CDR2 SYDVKM. In DNA, the CDR3 is TGTGCCAGCACCGACGGAGCCTACGAGCAGTACTTC. This sequence encodes CASTDGAYEQYF.

This chain joins TRBV7-6 and TRBJ2-7, with TRBD1 matching over 8 bases. The CDR3 has 13 residues. Germline CDR1 reads SGHVS; CDR2 reads FNYEAQ. Losses at the gene ends were 5 bases for V and 4 bases for J; bases not matched to a gene: 4. The CDR3 bases are TGTGCCAGCAGCCGAGACAGGGGATACGAGCAGTACTTC. Amino acids: CASSRDRGYEQYF.

The V gene is TRBV7-6, the J gene TRBJ2-2, with TRBD1 matching over 10 bases. The CDR3 loop spans 16 amino acids. The germline CDR1 and CDR2 sequences are SGHVS and FNYEAQ. J was trimmed by 4 bases and V by 6 bases; bases with no gene match: 8. The CDR3 protein is CASRPPRDRGTGELFF. CDR3 coding DNA: TGTGCCAGCAGACCCCCGCGGGACAGGGGCACCGGGGAGCTGTTTTTT.

V usage is TRBV3-1 (or the pseudogene TRBV3-2) and J usage is TRBJ2-3; tentatively, D is TRBD2 (6 bases). Germline CDR1 LGHDT, CDR2 YNNKEL (reference sequence). V lost 2 bases, J lost 5 bases, and 11 bases lay in between. This CDR3 spans 14 amino acids. The CDR3 DNA is TGTGCCAGCAGCCAACCGGGGGAGAGAGATACGCAGTATTTT. The encoded protein is CASSQPGERDTQYF.

The count of this clone is one. J is TRBJ2-1 and V is TRBV12-3 or TRBV12-4; D uncertain. The CDR3 totals 12 residues. V was cut by 5 bases and J by 7 bases, with 9 bases left in between. DNA for the CDR3: TGTGCCAGCAGTACCACAGATAATGAGCAGTTCTTC. It specifies CASSTTDNEQFF.

The rearrangement uses TRBV2 and TRBJ2-1; D is perhaps TRBD2 (6 bases). V lost 6 bases and J lost 0, with 15 bases in between. CDR1 SNHLY and CDR2 FYNNEI come from the germline V gene. This CDR3 is 16 amino acids long. CDR3: CASRTPGGASYNEQFF. Here the CDR3 DNA reads TGTGCCAGCAGAACCCCCGGCGGGGCCTCCTACAATGAGCAGTTCTTC.

This rearrangement joins TRBV6-4 to TRBJ1-2; D is ambiguous. The CDR3 is made up of 16 amino acids. Trimming took off 0 bases at V and 4 bases at J, with 15 bases between the two ends. Germline V gene lookup returns CDR1 MRHNA and CDR2 SNTAGT. The CDR3 here is CASSDSAQVIGYGYTF. In DNA, the CDR3 is TGTGCCAGCAGTGACTCGGCCCAGGTAATCGGCTATGGCTACACCTTC.